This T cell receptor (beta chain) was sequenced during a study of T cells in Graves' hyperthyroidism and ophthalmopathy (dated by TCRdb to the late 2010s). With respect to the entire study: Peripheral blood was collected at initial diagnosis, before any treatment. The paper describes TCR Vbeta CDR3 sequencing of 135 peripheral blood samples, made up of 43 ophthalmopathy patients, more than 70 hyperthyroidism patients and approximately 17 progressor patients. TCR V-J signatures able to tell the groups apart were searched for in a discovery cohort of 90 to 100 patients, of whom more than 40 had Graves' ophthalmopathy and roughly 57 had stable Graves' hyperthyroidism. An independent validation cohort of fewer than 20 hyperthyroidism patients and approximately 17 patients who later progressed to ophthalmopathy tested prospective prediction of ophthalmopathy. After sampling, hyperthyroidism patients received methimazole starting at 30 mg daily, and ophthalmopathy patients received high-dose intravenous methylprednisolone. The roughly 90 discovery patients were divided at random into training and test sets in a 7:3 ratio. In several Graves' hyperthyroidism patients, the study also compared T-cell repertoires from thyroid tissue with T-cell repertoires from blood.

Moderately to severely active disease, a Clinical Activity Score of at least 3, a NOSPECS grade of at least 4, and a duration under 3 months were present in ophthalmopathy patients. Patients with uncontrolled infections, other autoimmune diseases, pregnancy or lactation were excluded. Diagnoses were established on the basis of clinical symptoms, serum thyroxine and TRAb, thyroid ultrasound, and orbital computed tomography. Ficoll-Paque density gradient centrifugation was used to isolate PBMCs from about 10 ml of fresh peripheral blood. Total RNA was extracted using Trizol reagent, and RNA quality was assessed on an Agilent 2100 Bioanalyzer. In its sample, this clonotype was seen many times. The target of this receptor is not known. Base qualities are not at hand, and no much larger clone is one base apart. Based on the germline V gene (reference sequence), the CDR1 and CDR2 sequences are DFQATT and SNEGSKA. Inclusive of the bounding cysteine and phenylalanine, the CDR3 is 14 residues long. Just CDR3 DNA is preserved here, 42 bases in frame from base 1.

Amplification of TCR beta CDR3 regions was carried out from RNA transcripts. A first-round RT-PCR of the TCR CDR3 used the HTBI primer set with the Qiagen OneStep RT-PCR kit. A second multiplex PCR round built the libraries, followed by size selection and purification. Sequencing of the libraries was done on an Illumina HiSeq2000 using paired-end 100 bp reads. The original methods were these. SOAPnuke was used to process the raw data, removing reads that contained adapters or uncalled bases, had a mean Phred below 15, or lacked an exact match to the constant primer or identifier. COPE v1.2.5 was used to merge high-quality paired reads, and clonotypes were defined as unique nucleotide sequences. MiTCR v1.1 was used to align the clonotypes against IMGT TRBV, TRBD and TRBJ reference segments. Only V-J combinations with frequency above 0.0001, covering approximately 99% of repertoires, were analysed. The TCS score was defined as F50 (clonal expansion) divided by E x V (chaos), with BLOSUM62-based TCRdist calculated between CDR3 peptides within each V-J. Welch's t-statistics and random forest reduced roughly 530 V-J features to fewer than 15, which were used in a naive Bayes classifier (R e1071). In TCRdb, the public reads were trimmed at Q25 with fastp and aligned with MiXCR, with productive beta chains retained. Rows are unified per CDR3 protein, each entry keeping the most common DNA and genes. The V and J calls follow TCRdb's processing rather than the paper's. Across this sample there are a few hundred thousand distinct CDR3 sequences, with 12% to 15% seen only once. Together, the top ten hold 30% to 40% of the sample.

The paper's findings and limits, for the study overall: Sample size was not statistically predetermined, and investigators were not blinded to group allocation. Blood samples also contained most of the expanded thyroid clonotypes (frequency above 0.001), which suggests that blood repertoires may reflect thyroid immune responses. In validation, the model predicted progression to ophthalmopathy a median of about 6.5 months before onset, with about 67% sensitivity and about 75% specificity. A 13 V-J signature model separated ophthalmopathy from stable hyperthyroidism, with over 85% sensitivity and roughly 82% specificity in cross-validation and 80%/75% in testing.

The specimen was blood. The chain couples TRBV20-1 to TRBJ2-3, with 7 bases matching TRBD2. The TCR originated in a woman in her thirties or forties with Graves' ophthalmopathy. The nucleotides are TGCAGCGCCGCTTTGGCGGGAGCGTCAGATACGCAGTATTTT. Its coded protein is CSAALAGASDTQYF.